A single TCR beta chain is shown here with its context. Its antigen is not yet known. No much larger clone is present one base from it, and per-base qualities are unavailable. The germline V gene provides CDR1 MDHEN and CDR2 SYDVKM. CDR3 length: 14 amino acids, cysteine to phenylalanine. The entry retains the CDR3 DNA only, 42 bases that are in frame from base 1. V loses 7 bases, J loses 6 bases, and the germline ends lie 19 bases apart. Using the deep immunoSEQ assay, multiplex PCR amplified TCR CDR3 regions from genomic DNA. Genomic DNA extracted from each cell subset was distributed evenly over all wells of several immunoSEQ 96-well plates, and each plate served as one replicate. For sorted subsets, around 200 ng genomic DNA, equal to tens of thousands of T cell genomes, was loaded into each replicate PCR. Purified libraries were quantified with a Qubit 3.0 fluorometer, sized on a Bioanalyzer 2100, and re-quantified with the KAPA Library Quantification kit. Every immunoSEQ 96-well plate was sequenced on a dedicated single-read 150-cycle Illumina NextSeq 550 flow cell. In the authors' own workflow: The immunoSEQ output contained only junctional sequences without quality scores, so filtering could not match that applied to full-length reads. Sequences were annotated with PyIR, a Python wrapper for IgBLAST v1.9, using IMGT germline references to assign V/J genes and CDR3. Any read was removed if the V/J assignment was weak (E-value above 1e-6), the CDR3 was missing, or the read contained stop codons, out-of-frame junctions, or ambiguous translated residues. A V3J clonotype was defined by an identical inferred V gene, J gene, and CDR3 amino acid sequence. Percentage overlap between repertoires was calculated by dividing the number of shared unique clonotypes by the size of the smaller repertoire. Richness of each repertoire was evaluated using RTK rarefaction, the Chao1 estimator, and Recon v2.1 estimates of unobserved clonotypes. For all TCRbeta clonotypes obtained by the gDNA method from several donors, generation probabilities were computed with OLGA. TCRdb provides this immuneACCESS table in a form limited to in-frame rearrangements. Some clones are lacking; in checked studies, under half of them reflect an unresolved V gene, and why the rest are absent is not known. Clone size and the V and J calls come from that table; the DNA yielded D and trimming. This sample comprises about 2 million clones, about 94% of them detected only once. The ten largest clones represent approximately 1% of the sample.

This sample is part of a study of shared clonotypes between healthy human individuals (dated by TCRdb to the early 2020s). Background on the whole study: A couple of women and a few men aged 18 to 49 years were included in the cohort. For each donor, CD4 naive and CD4 memory were each run on three plates, CD8 naive on two plates, and CD8 memory on one plate. Blood TCR repertoires of five healthy adults were deeply sequenced to estimate repertoire size and the extent of clonotype sharing between individuals. To increase sequencing depth and limit assay-specific biases, different laboratories used diverse techniques to prepare libraries and sequence TCR repertoires. Per donor, leukapheresis produced somewhere between about 0.9 and 9.5 billion PBMCs. Broad study findings and their caveats: Sampling was restricted to blood, and TCR repertoires in tissue are likely to differ from TCR repertoires in blood. Estimated clonotype richness was generally larger for naive than for memory subsets. Higher generation probabilities were observed for clonotypes shared by all four sorted-subset donors than for non-shared clonotypes. Pairwise subsampling indicated that sequencing depth was expected to affect the degree of clonotype sharing among donors. The genetic and exposure-history diversity represented was limited by the small number of donors. Across a few donors, roughly 5.1% of naive CD4, 3% to 4% of naive CD8, around 2.1% of memory CD4, and over 0.35% of memory CD8 clonotypes were shared. Incomplete sequencing was indicated by rarefaction of sorted-subset datasets, despite the large sequencing depth.

CD8 naive samples consisted of CD45RO-negative cells that were positively selected for CCR7, yielding a CD45RA+CCR7+ population without TemRA cells. Healthy HIV-negative adults with no recently reported acute infections or vaccinations were included as donors. Every donor was a Caucasian adult living in Nashville, Tennessee, USA. After blood collection by leukapheresis, PBMCs were isolated using Ficoll-Histopaque density gradient centrifugation and then cryopreserved in the vapor phase of liquid nitrogen. Analytical flow cytometry was used to check the purity and quantity of each magnetically sorted T cell population. Each sorted fraction had its genomic DNA isolated and then quantified by UV absorbance on a Nanodrop 2000c.

Sequencing used naive CD8+ T cells sorted from blood. In the paper's terms, the cell subset or site label means: CD45RA+CCR7+. The chain joins TRBV28 to TRBJ2-7; the D gene remains uncertain. The TCR sequence derives from a man between 18 and 29 years old in good health. The nucleotide sequence is given as TGTGCCAGCAACCCTACGGATGTTCCGGCCGAGCAGTACTTC. This translates into CASNPTDVPAEQYF. The CDR3 plus the reference TRBV28 and TRBJ2-7 genes for the other parts give the full variable domain: DVKVTQSSRYLVKRTGEKVFLECVQDMDHENMFWYRQDPGLGLRLIYFSYDVKMKEKGDIPEGYSVSREKKERFSLILESASTNQTSMYLCASNPTDVPAEQYFGPGTRLTVT.